This entry lists 25 T cell receptor beta chains sequenced from one sample in a study of tumor-infiltrating lymphocytes in primary liver carcinoma. The authors made TCR beta cDNA from 450 to 600 ng total RNA with a constant-region primer. Investigators got TCR beta libraries out of three nested multiplex PCR rounds, done with slightly modified ARM-PCR. The opening two PCR rounds, around 10 cycles each, paired TRBV1-TRBV30 forward primers with a C-beta reverse primer. MiXCR was run by TCRdb on the multiplex PCR reads, yielding one entry per CDR3 protein. This table holds about 23,000 distinct CDR3 sequences, around 77% found once. The source material, 20-30 mg of unsorted bulk tissue, was used to co-extract RNA and DNA. What was sequenced was liver tumor tissue from sampling region 5. The subset here: tumor region T5, tumor centre. The source of these receptors is a woman aged 25 to 39 with primary liver carcinoma and hepatitis B virus infection.

This clonotype is medium-sized. V usage is TRBV6-1 and J usage is TRBJ2-5; 13 bases fit TRBD2. Trimming at V came to 0 bases and at J to 5 bases, leaving 12 bases not matched to a gene. CDR3 size: 19 residues. Germline V gene data show CDR1 as MNHNS and CDR2 as SASEGT. The CDR3 here is CASSEAQPGLAGIVETQYF. The CDR3 nucleotides are TGTGCCAGCAGTGAAGCTCAGCCGGGACTAGCGGGAATTGTTGAGACCCAGTACTTC.

About this clonotype itself: Germline is not matched at one junction end, which may reflect a read error. The chain recombines TRBV25-1 with TRBJ2-4; D might be TRBD1 (5 bases). The germline V gene encodes CDR1 MGHDK and CDR2 SYGVNS. The CDR3 extends over 11 amino acids. The CDR3 DNA is TGTCCCAGCAGGTACTACGACAGCCAATACTTC. As protein: CPSRYYDSQYF.

Comments on this clonotype: Germline is not matched at one junction end, which may reflect a read error. This chain links TRBV7-9 with TRBJ2-1; possibly TRBD2 for D (7 bases). Germline loops: CDR1 SEHNR, CDR2 FQNEAQ (reference sequence). This CDR3 comprises 17 residues. CDR3 DNA: TGTGCCAACAGCGGGTCAGGGGAGGGTGGCTTTCGCAATAAGCAGTTCTTC. It yields the protein CANSGSGEGGFRNKQFF.

About this clonotype: One end of the junction varies from germline; a read error may be responsible. The CDR3 DNA follows: TGTGCCACCAGTCCCGCGGCGACCCGGGATGAGCAGCGCTTC. It specifies CATSPAATRDEQRF. The chain has TRBV10-3 and TRBJ2-1, with D possibly TRBD2 on 5 matching bases. Germline V gene lookup returns CDR1 ENHRY and CDR2 SYGVKD. The CDR3 contains 14 residues.

In this sample, this clonotype turned up once. At one end, the junction sequence differs from germline, possibly due to a read error. The V and J genes are TRBV28 and TRBJ2-5; D is uncertain. This CDR3 contains 13 residues. CDR1 is MDHEN, CDR2 SYDVKM, per germline. As DNA, the CDR3 is TGTGCCAGCTGTTTGACCAGCCAAGAGACCCAGTGCTTC. It yields the protein CASCLTSQETQCF.

Notes on this clonotype: Relative to the germline gene, one junction end is altered; a read error may explain this. V usage is TRBV10-3 and J usage is TRBJ1-3; D gene uncertain. Germline CDR1 is ENHRY and CDR2 is SYGVKD. The CDR3 loop spans 14 amino acids. The CDR3 sequence: CNISESVSGNTIYF. CDR3 DNA sequence: TGCAACATCAGTGAGTCAGTTTCTGGAAACACCATATATTTT.

This clonotype has a single count. The chain joins TRBV29-1 to TRBJ2-1, with TRBD2 matching over 9 bases. The CDR3 has 12 amino acids. The germline gives CDR1 SQVTM, CDR2 ANQGSEA. The CDR3 sequence is CNVVGREGRMFF. Written as DNA, the CDR3 is TGCAACGTCGTGGGGCGGGAGGGCCGAATGTTCTTC.

This clonotype was detected once. J is TRBJ2-7 and V is TRBV28, with 9 bases lining up with TRBD1. This CDR3 has 19 residues. Germline assignment: CDR1 MDHEN and CDR2 SYDVKM. V was clipped by 6 bases and J by 1 base; unmatched bases: 19. The CDR3 DNA reads as TGTGCCAGCAGGGGATTGGGGACAGGGCTTACGGCGTGTTCCTACGAGCAGTACTTC. Its translation is CASRGLGTGLTACSYEQYF.

The genes are TRBV6-6 and TRBJ2-5; possibly TRBD2 for D (6 bases). Germline values: CDR1 MNHNY, CDR2 SVGAGI (reference sequence). V lost 4 bases, J lost 4 bases, and 16 bases lay in between. The CDR3 is made up of 15 amino acids. The CDR3 protein is CASSSDPSRGETQYF. The CDR3 DNA reads TGTGCCAGCAGTTCCGACCCCTCGCGGGGAGAGACCCAGTACTTC.

This clonotype came up many times. The chain employs TRBV6-2 or TRBV6-3 and TRBJ2-7, with D uncertain. Germline CDR1 MNHEY, CDR2 SVGEGT. The V and J ends lost 5 bases and 3 bases respectively, with 5 bases between them. CDR3 length: 11 amino acids. The CDR3 nucleotides read TGTGCCAGCAGTCAATTCTACGAGCAGTACTTC. This sequence encodes CASSQFYEQYF.

A few counts support this clonotype. Here the CDR3 omits its conserved ending phenylalanine or tryptophan, so a read error is the likely source. CDR3 sequence: CASSRLAGGGYEQFL. The CDR3 DNA follows: TGTGCCAGTAGCCGACTAGCGGGGGGGGGGTATGAGCAGTTCCTA. This rearrangement joins TRBV11-3 to TRBJ2-1, with 14 bases identical to TRBD2. The ends lost 9 bases at V and 8 bases at J; junction bases unmatched: 9. Germline assignment: CDR1 SGHNT and CDR2 YENEEA. This CDR3 is 15 amino acids long.

This chain joins TRBV6-5 and TRBJ2-1; D assignment may be TRBD1 or TRBD2 (6 bases each). The CDR3 length is 14 residues. Germline V gives CDR1 MNHEY, CDR2 SVGAGI. Trimming shortened V by 7 bases and J by 4 bases, and 14 bases separated the two germline ends. The CDR3 sequence: CASMFGGHYNEQFF. DNA of the CDR3: TGTGCCAGCATGTTCGGGGGACATTACAATGAGCAGTTCTTC.

In regard to this clonotype: One end of the junction varies from germline; a read error may be responsible. The V gene is TRBV6-5, the J gene TRBJ2-3; no clear D. The CDR3 has 13 amino acids. Germline CDR1 MNHEY, CDR2 SVGAGI. DNA for the CDR3: TGTGCCAGTGGCCCCCGACCCGCAGATATGCAGTATTTT. It translates to CASGPRPADMQYF.

On this clonotype: Since the CDR3 does not end with the conserved phenylalanine or tryptophan, this likely comes from a read error. V usage is TRBV10-3 and J usage is TRBJ2-5; D might be TRBD1 (6 bases). V shed 4 bases and J shed 5 bases, with 11 bases lying between them. Germline CDR1 ENHRY, CDR2 SYGVKD. The CDR3 runs to 13 residues. The CDR3 nucleotides are TGTGCCATCAGTGGGACAACAGGGGAGACCCAGTACTCC. Protein: CAISGTTGETQYS.

This clonotype was counted only a few times. This CDR3 is missing its conserved last phenylalanine or tryptophan, likely due to a read error. This chain uses TRBV5-1 with TRBJ1-1; D unresolved. CDR3 length: 14 residues. Between the trimmed V and J ends, which lost 1 base and 3 bases, there was a span of 10 bases. Germline V lookup: CDR1 SGHRS, CDR2 YFSETQ. Here the CDR3 DNA reads TGCGCCAGCAGCTTGACGGGCGGGGACACTGAAGCTTTCCTT. Translated, it gives CASSLTGGDTEAFL.

To note about this clonotype: One end of the junction varies from germline; a read error may be responsible. The chain combines TRBV30 with TRBJ1-1, with D perhaps TRBD1 (6 bases). The CDR3 has 13 residues. Germline V gene lookup returns CDR1 GTSNPN and CDR2 SVGIG (reference sequence). The CDR3 coding sequence is TGTGCCTGGAACTCCCATGGGGGCCCTGAGGCTCTCTTT. This translates into CAWNSHGGPEALF.

This clonotype has a handful of counts. The final CDR3 position lacks the conserved phenylalanine or tryptophan, pointing to a likely read error. V and J are TRBV9 and TRBJ2-1; possible D gene TRBD2, 6 bases. This CDR3 is built from 14 residues. Between the trimmed V and J ends, which lost 0 bases and 13 bases, there was a span of 17 bases. Germline values: CDR1 SGDLS, CDR2 YYNGEE. CDR3 DNA: TGTGCCAGCAGCGTAGCGGGGGAGCTAAAGGAACAGTTCCTC. Translation gives CASSVAGELKEQFL.

The J gene is TRBJ2-3, the V gene TRBV11-2; a weak D match, TRBD2 (6 bases). The germline gives CDR1 SGHAT, CDR2 FQNNGV. Trimming removed 5 bases from V and 8 bases from J, with 23 bases in between. CDR3 length equals 16 residues. The CDR3 spells CASSRMRQGRGGTQYF. The CDR3, as DNA: TGTGCCAGCAGCCGGATGCGTCAGGGAAGGGGAGGTACGCAGTATTTT.

Of note for this clonotype: One junction end disagrees with the germline gene, perhaps due to a read error. The gene calls are TRBV5-4 and TRBJ1-3; D gene ambiguous. In germline, CDR1 is SGHNT, CDR2 YYREEE (reference sequence). CDR3 size: 14 residues. The CDR3 region is CGSSLTEHGNTIYF. In DNA form, the CDR3 reads TGTGGCAGCAGCCTGACTGAGCATGGAAACACCATATATTTT.

The CDR3 is CASSRVTSGATHYF. The CDR3 DNA reads TGTGCCAGCAGCCGTGTTACTAGCGGGGCGACGCACTACTTC. V usage is TRBV11-2 and J usage is TRBJ2-5; TRBD2 agrees at 10 bases. Trimming cost V 5 bases and J 14 bases; bases outside gene matches: 14. The CDR3 totals 14 residues. Germline loops: CDR1 SGHAT, CDR2 FQNNGV.

The chain has TRBV6-5 and TRBJ1-1; 7 nucleotides agree with TRBD1. The V gene's germline CDR1 is MNHEY and CDR2 SVGAGI. The CDR3 sequence is 13 residues long. The CDR3: CLNNQQGSTEAFF. In DNA form, the CDR3 reads TGTCTCAACAATCAACAGGGGTCAACTGAAGCTTTCTTT.

This clonotype has just a few counts. The chain employs TRBV7-8 and TRBJ1-2; 10 positions match TRBD1. V lost 3 bases, J lost 5 bases, and 9 bases stayed unmatched. Germline V CDR1 and CDR2: SGHVS, FQNEAQ. The CDR3 is 16 amino acids. The CDR3 bases are TGTGCCAGCAGCTTCGAAAGGACAGGGGGTGGTTATGGCTACACCTTC. Residues: CASSFERTGGGYGYTF.

This clonotype was seen ten or more times. V gene TRBV28 combines with J gene TRBJ2-1, with a possible D match to TRBD2 (5 bases). V lost 8 bases and J 3 bases, leaving 11 bases between the germline ends. This CDR3 has 13 residues. CDR1 is MDHEN and CDR2 is SYDVKM in the germline V gene. The CDR3: CASQYGIYNEQFF. CDR3 bases: TGTGCCAGCCAATACGGGATCTACAATGAGCAGTTCTTC.

The count of this clonotype is one. At one of its ends the junction is not consistent with the germline gene, which may arise from a read error. The chain employs TRBV28 and TRBJ1-2; 10 positions agree with TRBD1. CDR1 MDHEN and CDR2 SYDVKM come from the germline V gene. This CDR3 region has 15 residues. The CDR3: CASTRGQGANYGYTF. The CDR3 DNA follows: TGCGCCAGCACCCGAGGACAGGGGGCTAACTATGGCTACACCTTC.

As to this clonotype: No conserved phenylalanine or tryptophan ends this CDR3, so it is likely a read error. The rearrangement uses TRBV4-1 and TRBJ2-3, with 10 bases fitting TRBD2. This CDR3 is 17 amino acids long. CDR1 is MGHRA and CDR2 is YSYEKL in the germline V gene. V dropped 4 bases and J dropped 5; count of bases not matched to a gene: 12. The CDR3 DNA follows: TGCGCCAGCAGCCGTACCCCCATAGCGGGAGGTATAGATACGCAGTATTCT. It codes for CASSRTPIAGGIDTQYS.